The 7 T cell receptor beta chains below come from one sample, sequenced in a study of cytomegalovirus exposure and HLA in healthy donors. It was with 60 Vbeta and 13 Jbeta primers that the PCR ran. Here immunoSEQ multiplex PCR was the method, and the copy in TCRdb shows in-frame clones only, minus some. The repertoire holds about 92,000 clones, about 84% seen once, with about 1.2% in the top ten. Sequencing was done on a sample of PBMCs. Every receptor here comes from a girl aged 2 to 10 in good health and CMV-seropositive.

This sequence joins TRBV5-1 and TRBJ2-7, with 12 bases aligning to TRBD1. The germline V gene has CDR1 SGHRS and CDR2 YFSETQ. The CDR3 spans 15 residues. V was clipped by 0 bases and J by 6 bases; unmatched bases: 4. This chain's CDR3 is CASSLEGQGASEQYF. The DNA of the CDR3 is TGCGCCAGCAGCTTGGAGGGACAGGGGGCCTCCGAGCAGTACTTC.

V gene TRBV28 combines with J gene TRBJ1-4; 10 bases map to TRBD1. With 3 bases clipped from V and 3 bases from J, the junction kept 13 bases outside the gene matches. The CDR3 runs 19 residues. The germline CDR1 and CDR2 sequences are MDHEN and SYDVKM. CDR3 sequence: CASSFGTGEGKVPNEKLFF. In nucleotides, the CDR3 is TGTGCCAGCAGTTTCGGGACAGGGGAGGGTAAAGTCCCTAATGAAAAACTGTTTTTT.

V and J are TRBV18 and TRBJ2-1, with TRBD1 as a possible D gene (5 bases). The ends were cut back, 2 bases at V and 2 bases at J, with 13 bases in the middle. CDR1 and CDR2 (germline): KGHSH, LQKENI. CDR3 length equals 16 residues. The CDR3, as DNA: TGTGCCAGCTCACCAATGGCAGGGTTAACCTACAATGAGCAGTTCTTC. Residues: CASSPMAGLTYNEQFF.

The chain links TRBV14 to TRBJ1-1, with D unresolved. Germline V gene data show CDR1 as SGHDN and CDR2 as FVKESK. V dropped 4 bases and J dropped 11 bases, with 14 bases sitting between them. The length of the CDR3 is 12 residues. The CDR3 here is CASSPLQNLAFF. In DNA form, the CDR3 reads TGTGCCAGCAGCCCCCTACAGAATCTCGCTTTCTTT.

The chain links TRBV6-5 to TRBJ2-7; 7 bases fit TRBD1. The germline V gene has CDR1 MNHEY and CDR2 SVGAGI. The length of the CDR3 is 12 residues. Trimming removed 6 bases from V and 6 bases from J; junction bases left unmatched: 5. The CDR3: CASRGTVGEQYF. CDR3 DNA: TGTGCCAGCAGGGGGACAGTCGGCGAGCAGTACTTC.

The chain combines TRBV18 with TRBJ1-2, with 10 bases aligning to TRBD1. V was clipped by 4 bases and J by 6 bases; unmatched bases: 2. From germline, CDR1 is KGHSH and CDR2 LQKENI. The CDR3 extends over 13 amino acids. The DNA of the CDR3 is TGTGCCAGCTCACTTGGGACAGGGGATGGCTACACCTTC. Residues: CASSLGTGDGYTF.

The chain couples TRBV2 to TRBJ2-2; 9 bases agree with TRBD1. Germline values: CDR1 SNHLY, CDR2 FYNNEI. The CDR3 spans 15 residues. J lost 5 bases, V lost 7 bases, and 8 bases had no gene match. The CDR3 bases are TGTGCCAGCATCTCGGACAGGGGAGGTACCGGGGAGCTGTTTTTT. This gives the protein CASISDRGGTGELFF.